This TCR beta chain appears in the sequencing data of a study of Ad26.COV2.S vaccination and SARS-CoV-2 variants. Treatment given: 19 received Ad26.COV2.S at low or high dose, single or two shots; 5 received placebo; per-sample allocation not given. Sampling took place 63 days after the first vaccine or placebo injection. Method: immunoSEQ multiplex PCR; TCRdb's copy keeps in-frame clones and lacks some. This table has approximately 300,000 clones, just over 85% appearing once. The CDR3 is 15 amino acids. V shed 0 bases and J shed 0 bases, with 9 bases lying between them. CDR1 is SGHNT, CDR2 YYREEE, per germline (reference sequence). This clone was seen more than once but under ten times.

This material consisted of peripheral blood, taken in a trial of Ad26.COV2.S vaccine versus placebo. The TCR originated in a person between 18 and 59 years old who received the Ad26.COV2.S COVID-19 vaccine or a placebo. The genes are TRBV5-4 and TRBJ1-1; no clear D. In DNA, the CDR3 is TGTGCCAGCAGCTTGGGGTCCCCGATGAACACTGAAGCTTTCTTT. This translates into CASSLGSPMNTEAFF.